This T cell receptor beta chain was captured by sequencing in a study of blood T cell repertoires in COVID-19. The overall study: COVID-19 samples from acute and convalescent phases originated in the United States, Italy and Spain. T cells, B-cell-depleted T cells, or PBMCs supplied cDNA or gDNA.

The V gene lost 0 bases and the J gene lost 4 bases, with 11 bases spanning the gap. This CDR3 region has 16 residues. CDR1 and CDR2 from the germline V gene are SGHKS and YYEKEE (reference sequence). Clones were sequenced by immunoSEQ multiplex PCR, and TCRdb holds only the in-frame ones, with some missing. Altogether approximately 200,000 clones are present, under 85% being singletons, with the ten largest covering 1.8%. This clone was detected only once. Participants came from 24 US areas, aged about 18 to 90 years. This sequence was found in a man between 60 and 70 years old who had recovered from COVID-19. The sequenced material came from PBMCs or T cells enriched from blood (not recorded which). The gene calls are TRBV5-5 and TRBJ1-6; perhaps TRBD1 as D (6 bases). The DNA for the CDR3 is TGTGCCAGCAGCTTGGGGACAGAGATTTATAATTCACCCCTCCACTTT. Protein product: CASSLGTEIYNSPLHF.